The clone carrying this TCR beta chain was recorded only once. In the source study's methods: Scientists estimated how many nucleated cells there were by amplifying reference gene primers. Produced via immunoSEQ multiplex PCR; TCRdb's table is partial and in-frame only. The DNA was the basis for D and trimming; V, J and clone size are from that table. The sample contains 300,000 to 450,000 clones, 85% of which appear only once. These data belong to a study of blood T cell repertoires in COVID-19. The wider study: Sites across the United States, Italy and Spain contributed samples from acute and convalescent COVID-19. T cells, B-cell-depleted T cells, or PBMCs provided the cDNA or gDNA that served as material.

The CDR3 runs 12 residues. The V gene lost 6 bases and the J gene lost 6 bases, with 12 bases spanning the gap. The V gene's germline CDR1 is MNHNY and CDR2 SVGAGI (reference sequence). Sample: peripheral blood. The chain employs TRBV6-6 and TRBJ2-7; unclear D gene. The TCR sequence derives from a woman between 18 and 29 years old with acute or convalescent COVID-19. CDR3 residues: CASSRVGGEQYF. Written as DNA, the CDR3 is TGTGCCAGCAGCCGGGTTGGTGGCGAGCAGTACTTC.